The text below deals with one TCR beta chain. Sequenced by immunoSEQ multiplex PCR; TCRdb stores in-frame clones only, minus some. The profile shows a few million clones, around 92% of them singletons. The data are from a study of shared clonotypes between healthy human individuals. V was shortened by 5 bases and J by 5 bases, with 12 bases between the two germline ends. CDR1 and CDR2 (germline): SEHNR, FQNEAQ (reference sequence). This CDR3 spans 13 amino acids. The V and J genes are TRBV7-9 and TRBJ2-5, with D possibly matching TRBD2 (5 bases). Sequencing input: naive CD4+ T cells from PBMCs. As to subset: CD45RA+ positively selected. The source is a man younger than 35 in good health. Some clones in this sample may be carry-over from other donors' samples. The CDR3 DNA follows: TGTGCCAGCAGCGGAACTAGTTTTGAGACCCAGTACTTC. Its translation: CASSGTSFETQYF.